The 24 T cell receptor beta chains given below trace back to one sample, sequenced in a study of T-cell memory formation after mild COVID-19. TCRdb processed the 5' RACE reads anew with MiXCR; each CDR3 protein has one entry. The repertoire includes about 160,000 distinct CDR3 sequences, roughly 31% of them detected once, and about 12% sits in the top ten. Specimen: PBMCs or a T cell subset sorted from them (not recorded which). The receptors stem from an adult woman who had mild COVID-19 (a few samples of this study predate the infection). Cell type and time point are not known.

On this clonotype itself: The junction departs from the called germline gene at one end, perhaps through a read error. V gene TRBV7-2 combines with J gene TRBJ2-1, with 11 bases identical to TRBD2. In germline, CDR1 is SGHTA, CDR2 FQGNSA. There are 16 residues in the CDR3. CDR3 bases: TGTGCCAGCAGTTTAGTCGGACTAGCGGGTAGTAATGAGCAGTTCTTC. It specifies CASSLVGLAGSNEQFF.

This clonotype was seen only a few times. V is TRBV5-1 and J is TRBJ2-5; TRBD1 matches 8 bases. The V and J ends lost 2 bases and 4 bases, in that order; junction bases with no gene match: 4. CDR3 length equals 14 residues. Germline V gene data show CDR1 as SGHRS and CDR2 as YFSETQ. The CDR3 sequence is CASSFRGQGETQYF. The CDR3 coding sequence is TGCGCCAGCAGCTTCAGGGGGCAAGGAGAGACCCAGTACTTC.

The V gene is TRBV4-1, the J gene TRBJ1-1, with D possibly being TRBD1 (6 bases). Trimming removed 6 bases from V and 3 bases from J, with 23 bases in between. Germline lookup yields CDR1 MGHRA and CDR2 YSYEKL. This CDR3 has 17 amino acids. CDR3 sequence reads: CASRRPRDKGGDTEAFF. CDR3 in DNA: TGCGCCAGCAGAAGACCCCGGGACAAGGGGGGGGACACTGAAGCTTTCTTT.

This clonotype appeared a few times. The CDR3 is CASSRLRGGGELFF. CDR3 coding DNA: TGTGCCAGCAGTCGTCTACGGGGGGGCGGGGAGCTGTTTTTT. This rearrangement joins TRBV7-2 to TRBJ2-2; the match to TRBD2 covers 8 bases. The CDR3 length is 14 residues. V lost 6 bases and J lost 7; bases outside the gene matches: 7. CDR1 and CDR2 (germline): SGHTA, FQGNSA.

The chain is built from TRBV10-3 and TRBJ2-3; TRBD2 aligns across 14 bases. The junction had 0 bases not matched to a gene; V was cut back by 0 bases and J by 4 bases. The CDR3 has 16 residues. Germline V lookup: CDR1 ENHRY, CDR2 SYGVKD. The CDR3 DNA sequence: TGTGCCATCAGTGAGTCGGGACTAGCGGGAGCAGATACGCAGTATTTT. It specifies CAISESGLAGADTQYF.

This clonotype was seen a handful of times. The chain is built from TRBV28 and TRBJ2-5, with D maybe TRBD2 (6 bases). Germline values: CDR1 MDHEN, CDR2 SYDVKM. The CDR3 totals 14 residues. V was pared by 7 bases and J by 4 bases, with 16 bases between. The CDR3 bases are TGTGCCAGCAAGGATCAGGGAGGTGGAGAGACCCAGTACTTC. This sequence encodes CASKDQGGGETQYF.

The chain recombines TRBV27 with TRBJ2-3; 7 bases agree with TRBD2. Per germline, CDR1 MNHEY and CDR2 SMNVEV (reference sequence). V lost 3 bases to trimming and J lost 2 bases; unmatched junction nucleotides: 5. The length of the CDR3 is 15 residues. CDR3: CASSFGGLVTDTQYF. The CDR3 DNA sequence: TGTGCCAGCAGTTTCGGGGGGTTGGTCACAGATACGCAGTATTTT.

The V and J genes are TRBV29-1 and TRBJ1-3, with D perhaps matching TRBD1 (5 bases). The CDR3 is 14 residues long. CDR1 is SQVTM, CDR2 ANQGSEA, per germline. V lost 4 bases to trimming and J lost 0 bases, with 10 bases between them. CDR3 region: CSVVGRLSGNTIYF. Written as DNA, the CDR3 is TGCAGCGTTGTGGGACGGCTCTCTGGAAACACCATATATTTT.

V is TRBV6-2 or TRBV6-3 and J is TRBJ2-7; tentative D call: TRBD1 (6 bases). Trimming pared 6 bases from V and 1 base from J, leaving 19 bases between. CDR1 and CDR2 from the germline V gene are MNHEY and SVGEGT. The CDR3 spans 16 residues. The CDR3 DNA reads as TGTGCCAGCAGCCCGATTTACGGGACACCGTCCTACGAGCAGTACTTC. This sequence encodes CASSPIYGTPSYEQYF.

The chain couples TRBV5-1 to TRBJ2-1, with D tentatively TRBD1 (6 bases). Per germline, CDR1 SGHRS and CDR2 YFSETQ. V gave up 4 bases and J gave up 6 bases, with 14 bases separating them. This CDR3 region has 14 residues. Written as DNA, the CDR3 is TGCGCCAGCAGCGAGGACAGTTTTATCAATGAGCAGTTCTTC. It yields the protein CASSEDSFINEQFF.

The chain carries TRBV12-3 or TRBV12-4 and TRBJ2-3, with 8 bases matching TRBD1. The CDR3 is 16 residues long. The junction had 7 bases not matched to a gene; V was cut back by 1 base and J by 4 bases. CDR3 sequence reads: CASSLVRQGSADTQYF. As DNA, the CDR3 is TGTGCCAGCAGTTTAGTAAGACAGGGGTCCGCAGATACGCAGTATTTT.

The rearrangement uses TRBV2 and TRBJ1-2; a weak D match, TRBD1 (5 bases). Deletions cut 3 bases from V and 4 bases from J, with 9 bases between. CDR3 length equals 13 residues. Germline V lookup: CDR1 SNHLY, CDR2 FYNNEI. CDR3 sequence: CASSDRVPYGYTF. DNA of the CDR3: TGTGCCAGCAGTGACAGGGTCCCCTATGGCTACACCTTC. The whole variable domain, remainder taken from reference TRBV2 and TRBJ1-2, is EPEVTQTPSHQVTQMGQEVILRCVPISNHLYFYWYRQILGQKVEFLVSFYNNEISEKSEIFDDQFSVERPDGSNFTLKIRSTKLEDSAMYFCASSDRVPYGYTFGSGTRLTVV.

This clonotype has only a few counts. The rearrangement links TRBV29-1 to TRBJ2-3; D possibly corresponds to TRBD1 (5 bases). Trimming left V 7 bases short and J 4 bases short, with 15 bases between. The CDR3 spans 13 residues. Germline V gene data show CDR1 as SQVTM and CDR2 as ANQGSEA. Written as DNA, the CDR3 is TGCAGCGCCGAAGTCAGGGCAGCAGATACGCAGTATTTT. Residues: CSAEVRAADTQYF.

The table lists this clonotype with a few counts. J is TRBJ2-5 and V is TRBV5-5; 8 bases agree with TRBD1. The germline V gene has CDR1 SGHKS and CDR2 YYEKEE (reference sequence). V trimming: 3 bases; J trimming: 3 bases; junction bases outside the gene matches: 1. The CDR3 length is 13 residues. The chain's CDR3 is CASSWTGKETQYF. The CDR3 DNA reads TGTGCCAGCAGCTGGACAGGGAAAGAGACCCAGTACTTC.

The rearrangement joins TRBV20-1 to TRBJ1-4; maybe TRBD1 (5 bases). The CDR3 contains 14 residues. V lost 4 bases, J lost 2 bases, and 11 bases lay in between. Germline V lookup: CDR1 DFQATT, CDR2 SNEGSKA (reference sequence). CDR3 in amino acids: CSAKQALTNEKLFF. The CDR3 DNA sequence: TGCAGTGCTAAACAGGCTCTCACTAATGAAAAACTGTTTTTT.

The rearrangement links TRBV20-1 to TRBJ2-7; unclear D gene. This CDR3 is 14 amino acids long. V lost 3 bases and J lost 5, with 17 bases in between. CDR1 is DFQATT, CDR2 SNEGSKA, per germline (reference sequence). CDR3 in amino acids: CSARAAPAAHEQYF. The CDR3 bases are TGCAGTGCTAGGGCCGCGCCGGCGGCCCACGAGCAGTACTTC.

This clonotype was seen more than once but under ten times. The chain recombines TRBV18 with TRBJ1-2; D not certain. CDR3 length: 14 residues. The germline V gene encodes CDR1 KGHSH and CDR2 LQKENI. V lost 0 bases to trimming and J lost 4 bases, with 9 bases between them. This CDR3 reads CASSPPVLTYGYTF. DNA for the CDR3: TGTGCCAGCTCACCACCGGTACTTACCTATGGCTACACCTTC.

This clonotype was detected only a few times. This chain links TRBV5-1 with TRBJ1-2, with 8 bases fitting TRBD1. The CDR3 is made up of 15 amino acids. The germline V gene has CDR1 SGHRS and CDR2 YFSETQ. The ends lost 0 bases at V and 6 bases at J; junction bases unmatched: 7. The CDR3 coding sequence is TGCGCCAGCAGCTTGGCCGCAGGGGGCTTGGATGGCTACACCTTC. Its translation: CASSLAAGGLDGYTF.

This clonotype was detected many times. The rearrangement links TRBV11-2 to TRBJ1-2; D is undetermined. The CDR3 extends over 13 amino acids. In germline, CDR1 is SGHAT, CDR2 FQNNGV. V lost 0 bases, J lost 4 bases, and 6 bases lay in between. The CDR3 sequence: CASSLDWGYGYTF. In DNA form, the CDR3 reads TGTGCCAGCAGCTTAGATTGGGGCTATGGCTACACCTTC.

This clonotype was recorded a few times. This sequence joins TRBV12-3 or TRBV12-4 and TRBJ2-2, with D maybe TRBD1 (5 bases). V lost 4 bases, J lost 4 bases, and 13 bases lay in between. This CDR3 is built from 15 residues. CDR3 in amino acids: CASSSVGPGTGELFF. CDR3 nucleotides: TGTGCCAGCAGTTCGGTGGGGCCGGGCACCGGGGAGCTGTTTTTT.

The chain carries TRBV30 and TRBJ2-1, with D uncertain. V was clipped by 2 bases and J by 6 bases, with 11 bases between them. The CDR3 contains 13 residues. The germline gives CDR1 GTSNPN, CDR2 SVGIG (reference sequence). CDR3 protein: CAWSPHFSNEQFF. CDR3 DNA sequence: TGTGCCTGGAGTCCCCATTTTAGCAATGAGCAGTTCTTC. The full variable domain, in which reference TRBV30 and TRBJ2-1 provide the parts outside the CDR3, is SQTIHQWPATLVQPVGSPLSLECTVEGTSNPNLYWYRQAAGRGLQLLFYSVGIGQISSEVPQNLSASRPQDRQFILSSKKLLLSDSGFYLCAWSPHFSNEQFFGPGTRLTVL.

This clonotype came up a few times. The DNA of the CDR3 is TGCAGTCTACGAGGGTATAGCTCCTACGAGCAGTACTTC. Its protein product is CSLRGYSSYEQYF. The chain joins TRBV20-1 to TRBJ2-7; possible D gene TRBD2, 5 bases. V lost 8 bases, J lost 0 bases, and 14 bases lay in between. Germline CDR1 DFQATT, CDR2 SNEGSKA (reference sequence). The CDR3 is made up of 13 amino acids.

The J gene is TRBJ2-1, the V gene TRBV6-2 or TRBV6-3; a weak D match, TRBD2 (6 bases). Trimming took 6 bases from V and 7 from J, leaving 25 bases between them. The CDR3 sequence is 17 residues long. Germline CDR1 MNHEY, CDR2 SVGEGT. CDR3: CASSPLLGGFVGNEQFF. CDR3 DNA sequence: TGTGCCAGCAGCCCTCTTCTTGGGGGGTTTGTGGGGAATGAGCAGTTCTTC.

J is TRBJ2-3 and V is TRBV19; unclear D gene. The CDR3 runs to 15 residues. Looked up from germline, CDR1 is LNHDA and CDR2 is SQIVND (reference sequence). V lost 3 bases and J 0 bases, leaving 10 bases between the germline ends. The CDR3 protein is CASSMRLQSTDTQYF. In nucleotides, the CDR3 is TGTGCCAGTAGTATGCGGCTCCAAAGCACAGATACGCAGTATTTT.